This TCR beta chain was found in a study of CD8+CD57+ T cells in acquired aplastic anemia. Whole-study context: The average for DNA from sorted CD4+ and CD8+ cells was roughly 3 ug.

Sequenced patients had shown CD8+CD57+ cell expansion by flow cytometry. Every patient was diagnosed with severe acquired aplastic anemia. V shed 6 bases, J shed 6 bases, and the junction held 7 bases outside the gene matches. The CDR3 sequence is 13 residues long. This clonotype came up a few times. According to the study, genomic DNA was the template for TCR beta VDJ and CDR3 profiling. TCRdb re-analysed the reads in MiXCR, keeping a single row per CDR3 protein. The data show around 500,000 distinct CDR3 sequences, over 25% seen once. Material: sorted CD4+, CD8+, or CD8+CD57+ T cells (not recorded which) from PBMCs. The sequence was collected from a human donor with aplastic anemia. The rearrangement joins TRBV12-3 or TRBV12-4 to TRBJ1-2; 7 positions agree with TRBD1. In nucleotides, the CDR3 is TGTGCCAGCAGACCGGGGACAGAGAATGGCTACACCTTC. Its protein product is CASRPGTENGYTF.